Below are 18 T cell receptor beta chains sequenced from a single sample in a study of Ad26.COV2.S vaccination and SARS-CoV-2 variants. Treatment here: about 20 received Ad26.COV2.S at low or high dose, single or two shots; about 5 received placebo; per-sample allocation not given. Material that was analyzed had been drawn on day 63 after the first vaccine or placebo injection. Clones were read by immunoSEQ multiplex PCR, and TCRdb kept only the in-frame ones, dropping some. The sample shows approximately 400,000 clones, 83% of them seen only once. The specimen was peripheral blood, collected in a trial of Ad26.COV2.S vaccine versus placebo. The origin of the receptors is a person between 18 and 60 years old who received the Ad26.COV2.S COVID-19 vaccine or a placebo.

The chain joins TRBV4-1 to TRBJ2-5; possible D gene TRBD1, 6 bases. V lost 6 bases to trimming and J lost 2 bases, with 13 bases between them. Germline CDR1 reads MGHRA; CDR2 reads YSYEKL. CDR3 length equals 14 residues. The CDR3 nucleotides read TGCGCCAGCAGTCCACAGGGCCTTCAAGAGACCCAGTACTTC. Encoded protein: CASSPQGLQETQYF.

There are a few counts of this clone. The V call is TRBV6-5, the J call TRBJ2-1, with 9 bases fitting TRBD2. This CDR3 is built from 15 residues. In germline, CDR1 is MNHEY, CDR2 SVGAGI. Germline trimming cut 5 bases from V and 8 bases from J; bases unmatched to any gene: 10. CDR3 nucleotides: TGTGCCAGCAGTCTCGGCGGGAGGGCCAGTGATGAGCAGTTCTTC. Translated, it gives CASSLGGRASDEQFF.

The chain carries TRBV7-3 and TRBJ2-1, with D possibly being TRBD1 (5 bases). The germline V gene has CDR1 SGHTA and CDR2 FQGTGA. The V end lost 2 bases, the J end lost 3 bases, and 17 bases lay between the germline ends. The CDR3 loop spans 17 amino acids. CDR3 nucleotide sequence: TGTGCCAGCAGCTTACAAGGTGGGCGTAGGGGCTACAATGAGCAGTTCTTC. Translation gives CASSLQGGRRGYNEQFF.

This rearrangement joins TRBV19 to TRBJ2-5, with TRBD1 identical over 7 bases. The CDR3 sequence is 16 residues long. V lost 1 base, J lost 4 bases, and 9 bases stayed unmatched. The germline V gene has CDR1 LNHDA and CDR2 SQIVND (reference sequence). CDR3 DNA sequence: TGTGCCAGTAGTATAGGGGCGTGGGGGACAGTAGAGACCCAGTACTTC. Encoded protein: CASSIGAWGTVETQYF.

The CDR3 loop reads CASSPIAAGGSYEQYF. The CDR3 DNA sequence: TGTGCCAGCTCACCAATAGCGGCAGGGGGCTCCTACGAGCAGTACTTC. The V call is TRBV18, the J call TRBJ2-7, with D tentatively TRBD1 (7 bases). Looked up from germline, CDR1 is KGHSH and CDR2 is LQKENI. This CDR3 is built from 16 residues. The ends were cut back, 2 bases at V and 0 bases at J, with 14 bases in the middle.

This CDR3 is CATSRSLRTGDGNTIYF. The CDR3 DNA reads TGTGCCACCAGCAGGTCCCTCCGGACAGGGGATGGAAACACCATATATTTT. This rearrangement joins TRBV15 to TRBJ1-3; 9 nucleotides line up with TRBD1. Germline CDR1 is LNHNV and CDR2 is YYDKDF (reference sequence). The J segment lost 3 bases and the V segment lost 3 bases, leaving 9 bases of the junction unmatched. This CDR3 is built from 17 residues.

The rearrangement joins TRBV27 to TRBJ1-2, with D possibly matching TRBD1 (6 bases). The CDR3 spans 14 residues. The V end was cut by 0 bases, the J end by 4 bases, with 9 bases between. Germline-derived CDR1 and CDR2 are MNHEY and SMNVEV (reference sequence). CDR3 DNA: TGTGCCAGCAGTTTATCAGGGACACCCTATGGCTACACCTTC. Translating gives CASSLSGTPYGYTF.

This chain links TRBV7-2 with TRBJ1-1; no reliable D call. The germline CDR1 and CDR2 sequences are SGHTA and FQGNSA. The CDR3 has 14 residues. V lost 1 base, J lost 0 bases, and 6 bases lay in between. CDR3 loop: CASSLDLMNTEAFF. Here the CDR3 DNA reads TGTGCCAGCAGCTTAGACCTCATGAACACTGAAGCTTTCTTT.

This clone was recorded once. The chain is built from TRBV5-4 and TRBJ2-1, with TRBD2 matching over 8 bases. Per germline, CDR1 SGHNT and CDR2 YYREEE (reference sequence). The CDR3 is 16 residues long. Trimming removed 4 bases from V and 3 bases from J; junction bases left unmatched: 9. CDR3 in amino acids: CASSGEVAGFYNEQFF. DNA of the CDR3: TGTGCCAGCAGCGGGGAGGTAGCGGGATTCTACAATGAGCAGTTCTTC.

The V and J genes are TRBV18 and TRBJ1-1; D uncertain. V lost 6 bases and J 6 bases, leaving 11 bases between the germline ends. Per germline, CDR1 KGHSH and CDR2 LQKENI. CDR3 size: 12 residues. CDR3: CASSIGEAEAFF. CDR3 nucleotides: TGTGCCAGCTCCATCGGGGAGGCTGAAGCTTTCTTT.

The V and J genes are TRBV19 and TRBJ2-7; possible D gene TRBD1, 5 bases. CDR1 and CDR2 (germline): LNHDA, SQIVND (reference sequence). The V end was cut by 6 bases, the J end by 2 bases, with 14 bases between. This CDR3 has 14 amino acids. DNA for the CDR3: TGTGCCAGTAGCCAGAAGGGGTCCCCCTACGAGCAGTACTTC. It translates to CASSQKGSPYEQYF.

The chain links TRBV5-5 to TRBJ2-7; 10 bases map to TRBD2. Germline CDR1 reads SGHKS; CDR2 reads YYEKEE (reference sequence). The CDR3 is 15 residues long. With 1 base clipped from V and 2 bases from J, the junction kept 3 bases outside the gene matches. The CDR3 here is CASSLTSGNTYEQYF. DNA of the CDR3: TGTGCCAGCAGCTTGACTAGCGGGAACACCTACGAGCAGTACTTC.

The count of this clone is one. Other DNA sequences in the same sample also yield this CDR3. This chain joins TRBV28 and TRBJ2-6; D not resolved. CDR3 size: 17 residues. CDR1 MDHEN and CDR2 SYDVKM come from the germline V gene. V lost 7 bases, J lost 0 bases, and 16 bases lay in between. The CDR3: CASTSLPVSSGANVLTF. The CDR3, as DNA: TGTGCCAGCACCTCCCTGCCGGTGAGCTCTGGGGCCAACGTCCTGACTTTC.

The V and J genes are TRBV23-1 and TRBJ1-4; TRBD1 matches at 10 bases. TRBV23-1 is annotated as an ORF whose role is uncertain. Unmatched junction bases numbered 10, after V lost 0 bases and J lost 0 bases. This CDR3 has 20 amino acids. The CDR3 loop is CASSQSGGQGYVPTNEKLFF. CDR3 DNA sequence: TGCGCCAGCAGTCAATCGGGGGGACAGGGGTATGTCCCAACTAATGAAAAACTGTTTTTT.

The V gene is TRBV27, the J gene TRBJ2-7, with D perhaps matching TRBD2 (7 bases). The CDR3 contains 13 residues. The V and J ends lost 4 bases and 2 bases respectively, with 9 bases between them. Germline V CDR1 and CDR2: MNHEY, SMNVEV (reference sequence). The CDR3 bases are TGTGCCAGCAGTTCGGGGGGCACCTACGAGCAGTACTTC. Encoded protein: CASSSGGTYEQYF.

V gene TRBV27 combines with J gene TRBJ2-7; D unresolved. This CDR3 comprises 13 residues. V lost 3 bases to trimming and J lost 4 bases, with 10 bases between them. The V gene's germline CDR1 is MNHEY and CDR2 SMNVEV (reference sequence). The CDR3 region has the DNA TGTGCCAGCAGTTTGGCTTTTGGGTACGAGCAGTACTTC. It codes for CASSLAFGYEQYF.

The chain is built from TRBV2 and TRBJ1-4; TRBD1 might be the D (6 bases). Between the trimmed V and J ends, which lost 6 bases and 4 bases, there was a span of 12 bases. Germline assignment: CDR1 SNHLY and CDR2 FYNNEI. The CDR3 covers 14 residues. This CDR3 reads CASRTTGSNEKLFF. In DNA form, the CDR3 reads TGTGCCAGCAGGACAACAGGGAGTAATGAAAAACTGTTTTTT.

This sequence joins TRBV5-1 and TRBJ2-2; tentative D call: TRBD1 (6 bases). V was cut by 2 bases and J by 3 bases, with 11 bases left in between. CDR1 and CDR2 (germline): SGHRS, YFSETQ. CDR3 size: 15 residues. CDR3 loop: CASSFDRSYTGELFF. The CDR3 region has the DNA TGCGCCAGCAGCTTCGACAGGTCCTACACCGGGGAGCTGTTTTTT.